The 24 T cell receptor beta chains below were found in one sample sequenced in a study of blood T cell repertoires in COVID-19. Some clones are missing from TCRdb's copy, which holds only in-frame ones; the method was immunoSEQ multiplex PCR. The sample includes 200,000 to 250,000 clones, roughly nine tenths seen only once; the top ten take approximately 1.5%. Input material: peripheral blood. These receptors came from a woman aged 60-75 years who had recovered from COVID-19.

This sequence joins TRBV25-1 and TRBJ1-2, with 7 nucleotides matching TRBD1. The junction had 12 bases not matched to a gene; V was cut back by 5 bases and J by 6 bases. Germline values: CDR1 MGHDK, CDR2 SYGVNS. The CDR3 sequence is 15 residues long. The CDR3 DNA reads TGTGCCAGCAGTCTCCTCGGGACAGCCGATGATGGCTACACCTTC. Translated, it gives CASSLLGTADDGYTF.

Only a few counts were recorded for this clone. CDR3 loop: CASSLAGTANNEQFF. The CDR3 coding sequence is TGTGCCAGCAGCTTAGCGGGGACAGCCAACAATGAGCAGTTCTTC. The chain employs TRBV7-2 and TRBJ2-1; 7 bases fit TRBD1. The J segment lost 5 bases and the V segment lost 0 bases, leaving 4 bases of the junction unmatched. Germline loops: CDR1 SGHTA, CDR2 FQGNSA. The CDR3 runs 15 residues.

This rearrangement joins TRBV4-3 to TRBJ1-4; D not certain. CDR1 is LGHNA and CDR2 is YSLEER in the germline V gene. V gave up 0 bases and J gave up 11 bases, with 19 bases separating them. The CDR3 contains 16 residues. The CDR3 protein is CASSQDSFPTAGKLFF. CDR3 nucleotide sequence: TGCGCCAGCAGCCAAGATTCCTTTCCCACCGCGGGCAAACTGTTTTTT.

This sequence joins TRBV15 and TRBJ1-1, with D tentatively TRBD1 (5 bases). Trimming took off 0 bases at V and 10 bases at J, with 12 bases between the two ends. The CDR3 has 13 amino acids. Germline lookup yields CDR1 LNHNV and CDR2 YYDKDF (reference sequence). CDR3 sequence reads: CATSRDRRGLAFF. The CDR3 coding sequence is TGTGCCACCAGCAGAGATCGAAGGGGCTTAGCTTTCTTT.

This chain links TRBV20-1 with TRBJ2-7; 9 bases are shared with TRBD1. The CDR3 totals 11 residues. Germline loops: CDR1 DFQATT, CDR2 SNEGSKA (reference sequence). Trimming removed 6 bases from V and 11 bases from J; junction bases left unmatched: 8. The CDR3 protein is CSAATGGLKYF. The CDR3 DNA reads as TGCAGTGCGGCTACAGGGGGCTTGAAGTACTTC.

The CDR3, as DNA: TGCGCCAGCAGCCAAGAGGGGGGGGCTAACACCGGGGAGCTGTTTTTT. Its translation: CASSQEGGANTGELFF. This chain uses TRBV4-3 with TRBJ2-2, with a weak D call TRBD2 (7 bases). The CDR3 consists of 16 residues. Trimming pared 0 bases from V and 2 bases from J, leaving 10 bases between. Germline lookup yields CDR1 LGHNA and CDR2 YSLEER.

V gene TRBV3-1 (or the pseudogene TRBV3-2) combines with J gene TRBJ1-4, with D maybe TRBD1 (5 bases). The V and J ends lost 5 bases and 7 bases respectively, with 14 bases between them. The CDR3 covers 14 residues. Germline values: CDR1 LGHDT, CDR2 YNNKEL (reference sequence). This chain's CDR3 is CASSSEWGGEKLFF. The CDR3 bases are TGTGCCAGCAGCTCGGAGTGGGGGGGTGAAAAACTGTTTTTT.

The V and J genes are TRBV27 and TRBJ1-3; possible D gene TRBD1, 6 bases. CDR3 length: 14 amino acids. The germline gives CDR1 MNHEY, CDR2 SMNVEV (reference sequence). V was clipped by 6 bases and J by 0 bases, with 9 bases between them. In DNA, the CDR3 is TGTGCCAGCAGACAGGGCTACTCTGGAAACACCATATATTTT. Protein sequence: CASRQGYSGNTIYF.

The genes are TRBV7-2 and TRBJ1-1, with D hard to call. CDR3 length: 16 amino acids. Trimming removed 0 bases from V and 10 bases from J, with 21 bases in between. Germline V gene data show CDR1 as SGHTA and CDR2 as FQGNSA. Written as DNA, the CDR3 is TGTGCCAGCAGCTTAGCTGGCAAAGCTAGACTTGGCGGAGCTTTCTTT. Translated, it gives CASSLAGKARLGGAFF.

The J gene is TRBJ1-5, the V gene TRBV2; no clear D gene. Per germline, CDR1 SNHLY and CDR2 FYNNEI. The CDR3 has 15 residues. Trimming left V 6 bases short and J 2 bases short, with 14 bases between. CDR3 coding DNA: TGTGCCAGCAGCGCTGACCGAAGCGGCAATCAGCCCCAGCATTTT. Translating it yields CASSADRSGNQPQHF.

This chain uses TRBV28 with TRBJ2-1, with D perhaps TRBD1 (6 bases). V was clipped by 3 bases and J by 8 bases, with 17 bases between them. This CDR3 contains 15 residues. Germline assignment: CDR1 MDHEN and CDR2 SYDVKM. CDR3 nucleotide sequence: TGTGCCAGCAGTTTGGAAAGTGGAGCAGGGGATGAGCAGTTCTTC. It specifies CASSLESGAGDEQFF. Based on the CDR3 plus reference TRBV28 and TRBJ2-1, the full variable domain is DVKVTQSSRYLVKRTGEKVFLECVQDMDHENMFWYRQDPGLGLRLIYFSYDVKMKEKGDIPEGYSVSREKKERFSLILESASTNQTSMYLCASSLESGAGDEQFFGPGTRLTVL.

This clone was observed a few times. The V call is TRBV18, the J call TRBJ2-1; a possible D gene is TRBD1 (6 bases). The CDR3 spans 16 residues. Germline-derived CDR1 and CDR2 are KGHSH and LQKENI. Trimming stripped 5 bases from V and 0 bases from J, with 14 bases between. CDR3 amino acids: CASSSRTASSYNEQFF. CDR3 DNA: TGTGCCAGCTCATCCCGGACAGCGAGCTCCTACAATGAGCAGTTCTTC.

The rearrangement uses TRBV5-4 and TRBJ1-2; 11 bases map to TRBD1. The CDR3 is 14 amino acids. Trimming took 3 bases from V and 5 from J; bases not matched to a gene: 3. CDR1 and CDR2 from the germline V gene are SGHNT and YYREEE (reference sequence). CDR3 in DNA: TGTGCCAGCAGCTGGGACAGGGGGAATTATGGCTACACCTTC. This encodes CASSWDRGNYGYTF.

The chain has TRBV18 and TRBJ1-1; D remains ambiguous. Trimming removed 3 bases from V and 1 base from J, with 12 bases in between. From germline, CDR1 is KGHSH and CDR2 LQKENI. This CDR3 has 15 residues. CDR3 residues: CASSPVTRRNTEAFF. Written as DNA, the CDR3 is TGTGCCAGCTCACCCGTTACGAGGAGGAACACTGAAGCTTTCTTT.

V and J are TRBV10-3 and TRBJ1-5, with unresolved D. Trimming removed 2 bases from V and 7 bases from J, with 15 bases in between. Germline V lookup: CDR1 ENHRY, CDR2 SYGVKD. This CDR3 is 15 amino acids long. CDR3 bases: TGTGCCATCAGTGAGATGGCGGCCGGAATACAGCCCCAGCATTTT. As protein: CAISEMAAGIQPQHF.

J is TRBJ2-1 and V is TRBV19, with TRBD2 matching 8 bases. V trimming: 5 bases; J trimming: 8 bases; junction bases outside the gene matches: 11. The germline CDR1 and CDR2 sequences are LNHDA and SQIVND (reference sequence). The CDR3 length is 15 residues. This CDR3 reads CASSSPGGPRDEQFF. The CDR3 DNA reads TGTGCCAGTAGTTCCCCGGGGGGGCCTCGGGATGAGCAGTTCTTC.

This chain links TRBV3-1 (or the pseudogene TRBV3-2) with TRBJ1-1, with D perhaps TRBD1 (5 bases). Germline V gives CDR1 LGHDT, CDR2 YNNKEL (reference sequence). This CDR3 has 14 amino acids. V was shortened by 5 bases and J by 5 bases, with 15 bases between the two germline ends. Here the CDR3 reads CASSLFGGSTEAFF. The CDR3 bases are TGTGCCAGCAGCTTATTCGGGGGATCTACTGAAGCTTTCTTT.

This chain links TRBV15 with TRBJ1-3; the D is unclear. The V end was cut by 1 base, the J end by 5 bases, with 6 bases between. This CDR3 is built from 13 residues. Germline CDR1 LNHNV, CDR2 YYDKDF (reference sequence). CDR3 bases: TGTGCCACCAGCAGAGGAGGGAGAAACACCATATATTTT. It yields the protein CATSRGGRNTIYF.

The gene calls are TRBV18 and TRBJ2-3; a possible D gene is TRBD1 (6 bases). Germline-derived CDR1 and CDR2 are KGHSH and LQKENI. Trimming removed 5 bases at V and 2 bases at J, with 17 bases between. The CDR3 extends over 16 amino acids. The CDR3 nucleotides are TGTGCCAGCTCAGCCGGGACAAATGTACTCACAGATACGCAGTATTTT. It specifies CASSAGTNVLTDTQYF.

This chain joins TRBV5-4 and TRBJ2-7, with 8 bases fitting TRBD2. The trim removed 4 bases at V and 0 bases at J, leaving 3 bases unmatched. Germline V lookup: CDR1 SGHNT, CDR2 YYREEE (reference sequence). CDR3 length: 14 residues. The CDR3 reads CASSARGDSYEQYF. The CDR3, as DNA: TGTGCCAGCAGCGCGCGGGGGGACTCCTACGAGCAGTACTTC.

The J gene is TRBJ2-3, the V gene TRBV7-3, with 12 bases aligning to TRBD2. Germline trimming cut 5 bases from V and 4 bases from J; bases unmatched to any gene: 7. The CDR3 is 16 residues long. CDR1 SGHTA and CDR2 FQGTGA come from the germline V gene. CDR3 coding DNA: TGTGCCAGCAGCAGAGGACTAGCGGGGATTGCAGATACGCAGTATTTT. Translated: CASSRGLAGIADTQYF.

This clone has just one count. This chain uses TRBV27 with TRBJ2-1; 10 bases are shared with TRBD1. Germline trimming cut 2 bases from V and 4 bases from J; bases unmatched to any gene: 14. The CDR3 spans 19 residues. Per germline, CDR1 MNHEY and CDR2 SMNVEV (reference sequence). CDR3 nucleotides: TGTGCCAGCAGTTTACGGTCCCCGGGACAGGGGAGTAGGTACAATGAGCAGTTCTTC. Encoded protein: CASSLRSPGQGSRYNEQFF.

As for this clone: An end of the junction does not agree with germline; a read error may underlie this. The J gene is TRBJ2-5, the V gene TRBV7-7; TRBD2 might be the D (5 bases). Germline V gene data show CDR1 as SSHAT and CDR2 as FNYEAQ (reference sequence). The CDR3 consists of 15 residues. CDR3: CASSLGPRGQETQYF. In DNA form, the CDR3 reads TGTGCTAGCAGCCTCGGGCCCCGGGGACAAGAGACCCAGTACTTC.

This clone was detected only once. Germline is not matched at one junction end, which may reflect a read error. This chain connects TRBV5-6 to TRBJ2-5, with 11 bases fitting TRBD2. The length of the CDR3 is 14 residues. Germline lookup yields CDR1 SGHDT and CDR2 YYEEEE. Here the CDR3 reads CASSRTSGSEAQYF. Here the CDR3 DNA reads TGTGCCAGCAGCCGGACTAGCGGGTCAGAGGCCCAGTACTTC.